This T cell receptor (beta chain) was recorded in a study of PD-L1 blockade in urothelial cancer. Study details: Each blood sample yielded a median of 141,255 T cells.

V shed 5 bases and J shed 2 bases, with 10 bases lying between them. Germline V gives CDR1 MNHNS, CDR2 SASEGT. This CDR3 is built from 13 residues. The time point is: pretreatment peripheral blood. Using immunoSEQ multiplex PCR, the repertoire was profiled, and TCRdb retains in-frame clones only, with some absent. The sample holds about 70,000 clones, 90% seen once. The material was PBMCs, obtained around atezolizumab (anti-PD-L1) treatment. This chain links TRBV6-1 with TRBJ2-7; D is perhaps TRBD2 (5 bases). The receptor was isolated from a man in his 70s with urothelial cancer. DNA for the CDR3: TGTGCCAGCAGTTTAGGGAGCGCCTACGAGCAGTACTTC. As protein: CASSLGSAYEQYF.